The 26 T cell receptor beta chains given below trace back to one sample, sequenced in a study of blood T cell repertoires in COVID-19. Sequencing used immunoSEQ multiplex PCR; TCRdb keeps in-frame clones, though not all of them. In the table there are 180,000 or so clones, roughly 82% of which are singletons. The specimen was peripheral blood. The receptor set was obtained from a woman in her 70s with acute or convalescent COVID-19.

The chain couples TRBV6-5 to TRBJ1-2; D might be TRBD1 (6 bases). This CDR3 spans 12 amino acids. With 4 bases removed from V and 8 bases from J, the gap between germline ends came to 11 bases. The germline V gene encodes CDR1 MNHEY and CDR2 SVGAGI. This chain's CDR3 is CASSSAQGGYTF. For the CDR3, the DNA is TGTGCCAGCAGTTCTGCACAGGGAGGCTACACCTTC.

This clone has just one count. The J gene is TRBJ2-3, the V gene TRBV2; TRBD1 agrees at 8 bases. CDR3 size: 14 residues. The V gene end was trimmed by 9 bases and the J gene end by 1 base; junction bases not matched to a gene: 6. CDR1 is SNHLY, CDR2 FYNNEI, per germline. As DNA, the CDR3 is TGTGCCAGGCGCCCGACAGGGGGCACAGATACGCAGTATTTT. It specifies CARRPTGGTDTQYF.

The V gene is TRBV28, the J gene TRBJ1-1, with TRBD1 matching 8 bases. CDR3 length: 16 residues. Germline V CDR1 and CDR2: MDHEN, SYDVKM. J lost 7 bases, V lost 4 bases, and 14 bases had no gene match. CDR3 residues: CASSSWTGRPTGEAFF. The DNA of the CDR3 is TGTGCCAGCAGTTCCTGGACAGGGAGGCCAACAGGTGAAGCTTTCTTT.

The chain couples TRBV28 to TRBJ1-6; TRBD1 agrees at 8 bases. V shed 1 base and J 7 bases; nucleotides not matched to a gene: 12. Looked up from germline, CDR1 is MDHEN and CDR2 is SYDVKM. The CDR3 is 18 amino acids. Here the CDR3 DNA reads TGTGCCAGCAGTTTATATCTGCGGTGGGGACAGGAGAATTCACCCCTCCACTTT. Protein sequence: CASSLYLRWGQENSPLHF.

This chain connects TRBV6-5 to TRBJ2-5; D might be TRBD2 (6 bases). Germline loops: CDR1 MNHEY, CDR2 SVGAGI. There are 15 residues in the CDR3. Trimming stripped 6 bases from V and 4 bases from J, with 18 bases between. The CDR3 protein is CASSLDTFGGETQYF. The CDR3 bases are TGTGCCAGCAGCCTGGACACCTTCGGGGGAGAGACCCAGTACTTC.

The gene calls are TRBV7-2 and TRBJ2-3; TRBD2 agrees at 10 bases. CDR3 length: 16 residues. Germline V gene lookup returns CDR1 SGHTA and CDR2 FQGNSA. J lost 3 bases, V lost 2 bases, and 5 bases had no gene match. The chain's CDR3 is CASSLSLAGGTDTQYF. CDR3 nucleotide sequence: TGTGCCAGCAGCTTATCGTTAGCGGGAGGAACAGATACGCAGTATTTT.

The chain recombines TRBV7-8 with TRBJ1-5; D gene ambiguous. Germline loops: CDR1 SGHVS, CDR2 FQNEAQ. V shed 5 bases and J shed 4 bases, with 18 bases lying between them. This CDR3 contains 16 residues. CDR3 DNA sequence: TGTGCCAGCAGCGGAGTGACGGGTCGGCAAAATCAGCCCCAGCATTTT. It yields the protein CASSGVTGRQNQPQHF.

This clone was counted once. The V gene is TRBV18, the J gene TRBJ2-1; possible D gene TRBD2, 6 bases. The germline CDR1 and CDR2 sequences are KGHSH and LQKENI. This CDR3 comprises 14 residues. Trimming pared 6 bases from V and 6 bases from J, leaving 15 bases between. The CDR3 is CASSPGSRFNEQFF. DNA of the CDR3: TGTGCCAGCTCCCCCGGGAGCCGGTTCAATGAGCAGTTCTTC.

The rearrangement uses TRBV7-9 and TRBJ1-2, with TRBD1 identical over 7 bases. Germline V CDR1 and CDR2: SEHNR, FQNEAQ (reference sequence). This CDR3 has 13 amino acids. V lost 5 bases, J lost 10 bases, and 10 bases stayed unmatched. DNA for the CDR3: TGTGCCAGCAGCCTAGGGACAGACGGCGCCTACACCTTC. Protein product: CASSLGTDGAYTF.

The rearrangement joins TRBV7-2 to TRBJ1-5; D is possibly TRBD1 (5 bases). V dropped 6 bases and J dropped 4 bases, with 22 bases sitting between them. The CDR3 contains 17 residues. CDR1 is SGHTA and CDR2 is FQGNSA in the germline V gene. CDR3 region: CASSSAGLTGTNQPQHF. The CDR3 nucleotides read TGTGCCAGCAGTTCAGCCGGGCTCACAGGTACAAATCAGCCCCAGCATTTT.

V is TRBV19 and J is TRBJ1-1; D is possibly TRBD1 (6 bases). V gave up 6 bases and J gave up 0 bases, with 14 bases separating them. The V gene's germline CDR1 is LNHDA and CDR2 SQIVND (reference sequence). CDR3 size: 15 residues. Written as DNA, the CDR3 is TGTGCCAGTAGCCCCTTCAGGGGTGTGAACACTGAAGCTTTCTTT. Translation gives CASSPFRGVNTEAFF.

This clone was detected only a few times. The chain couples TRBV7-2 to TRBJ1-5, with 7 bases fitting TRBD1. V gave up 4 bases and J gave up 0 bases; unmatched junction bases: 3. The CDR3 loop spans 15 amino acids. Germline V gene data show CDR1 as SGHTA and CDR2 as FQGNSA. CDR3 sequence: CASSSTGLSNQPQHF. CDR3 in DNA: TGTGCCAGCAGCTCGACAGGGCTTAGCAATCAGCCCCAGCATTTT.

This clone has a handful of counts. The chain is built from TRBV5-5 and TRBJ1-3; D is unresolved. The ends were cut back, 2 bases at V and 0 bases at J, with 9 bases in the middle. The CDR3 runs 15 residues. Germline V gives CDR1 SGHKS, CDR2 YYEKEE (reference sequence). CDR3 protein: CASSFDGSSGNTIYF. The CDR3 nucleotides read TGTGCCAGCAGCTTTGACGGGAGCTCTGGAAACACCATATATTTT. The full variable domain, completed using reference TRBV5-5 and TRBJ1-3, is DAGVTQSPTHLIKTRGQQVTLRCSPISGHKSVSWYQQVLGQGPQFIFQYYEKEERGRGNFPDRFSARQFPNYSSELNVNALLLGDSALYLCASSFDGSSGNTIYFGEGSWLTVV.

The genes are TRBV19 and TRBJ2-1; D perhaps matches TRBD1 (5 bases). The V gene's germline CDR1 is LNHDA and CDR2 SQIVND (reference sequence). Trimming took off 5 bases at V and 4 bases at J, with 12 bases between the two ends. The CDR3 totals 14 residues. The CDR3 loop is CASSSPGLYNEQFF. The CDR3 nucleotides are TGTGCCAGTAGTTCCCCAGGGCTATACAATGAGCAGTTCTTC.

The genes are TRBV15 and TRBJ1-4; unclear D gene. Trimming removed 0 bases at V and 7 bases at J, with 6 bases between. CDR1 LNHNV and CDR2 YYDKDF come from the germline V gene (reference sequence). The CDR3 consists of 13 residues. This CDR3 reads CATSRDPGEKLFF. The CDR3 nucleotides are TGTGCCACCAGCAGAGATCCGGGTGAAAAACTGTTTTTT.

A single count supports this clone. At one boundary the junction diverges from the germline segment, which might be a read error. This chain uses TRBV7-2 with TRBJ2-3, with a weak D call TRBD2 (5 bases). CDR3 length equals 12 residues. CDR1 is SGHTA and CDR2 is FQGNSA in the germline V gene. In DNA, the CDR3 is TGTGCCAGCAGCGACCGGTCTAGTAGCGTGGATTTT. This codes for CASSDRSSSVDF.

The rearrangement links TRBV9 to TRBJ2-3; 9 nucleotides line up with TRBD1. The germline V gene has CDR1 SGDLS and CDR2 YYNGEE. The junction had 4 bases not matched to a gene; V was cut back by 3 bases and J by 2 bases. This CDR3 region has 15 residues. The CDR3 sequence: CASSAGQGLTDTQYF. Here the CDR3 DNA reads TGTGCCAGCAGCGCGGGACAGGGCCTCACAGATACGCAGTATTTT.

The rearrangement joins TRBV4-2 to TRBJ2-5, with 11 positions matching TRBD2. The CDR3 totals 19 residues. Per germline, CDR1 LGHNA and CDR2 YNFKEQ. V dropped 0 bases and J dropped 2; count of bases not matched to a gene: 11. The CDR3 loop reads CASSQDRGLAAAAQETQYF. The CDR3 DNA follows: TGTGCCAGCAGCCAAGATAGGGGACTAGCGGCGGCGGCTCAAGAGACCCAGTACTTC.

The J gene is TRBJ1-4, the V gene TRBV4-2, with D unclear. From germline, CDR1 is LGHNA and CDR2 YNFKEQ. V was pared by 1 base and J by 0 bases, with 9 bases between. The CDR3 is 16 residues long. As DNA, the CDR3 is TGTGCCAGCAGCCAAGGAGCACGGTCAACTAATGAAAAACTGTTTTTT. This sequence encodes CASSQGARSTNEKLFF.

This clone was recorded only once. This chain connects TRBV28 to TRBJ1-5; D call uncertain. The germline V gene has CDR1 MDHEN and CDR2 SYDVKM. The CDR3 runs 13 residues. With 5 bases removed from V and 2 bases from J, the gap between germline ends came to 7 bases. This CDR3 reads CASSQSGNQPQHF. The CDR3 DNA sequence: TGTGCCAGCAGTCAGTCTGGCAATCAGCCCCAGCATTTT.

The table lists this clone with a few counts. The J gene is TRBJ1-2, the V gene TRBV7-2; TRBD1 matches 7 bases. With 4 bases clipped from V and 7 bases from J, the junction kept 12 bases outside the gene matches. This CDR3 spans 15 amino acids. Germline CDR1 SGHTA, CDR2 FQGNSA. The CDR3 nucleotides read TGTGCCAGCAGCTCGTACCCGGGACAGATCTCTGGCTACACCTTC. Translated: CASSSYPGQISGYTF. Complete variable domain (other parts from reference TRBV7-2 and TRBJ1-2): GAGVSQSPSNKVTEKGKDVELRCDPISGHTALYWYRQSLGQGLEFLIYFQGNSAPDKSGLPSDRFSAERTGGSVSTLTIQRTQQEDSAVYLCASSSYPGQISGYTFGSGTRLTVV.

The chain recombines TRBV2 with TRBJ2-7; D is perhaps TRBD1 (6 bases). The V gene lost 7 bases and the J gene lost 1 base, with 8 bases spanning the gap. The CDR3 spans 12 residues. Germline assignment: CDR1 SNHLY and CDR2 FYNNEI. CDR3 in DNA: TGTGCCAGCAAGGGGGATTCCTACGAGCAGTACTTC. This encodes CASKGDSYEQYF.

The sample holds one count of this clone. This sequence joins TRBV28 and TRBJ2-5; D perhaps matches TRBD1 (7 bases). V was shortened by 4 bases and J by 5 bases, with 20 bases between the two germline ends. The germline gives CDR1 MDHEN, CDR2 SYDVKM. The CDR3 covers 16 residues. CDR3: CASSWGGQAGYETQYF. The CDR3 nucleotides are TGTGCCAGCAGTTGGGGAGGACAGGCTGGTTATGAGACCCAGTACTTC.

This sequence joins TRBV19 and TRBJ1-2; 9 bases are shared with TRBD1. V dropped 6 bases and J dropped 1; count of bases not matched to a gene: 9. Germline values: CDR1 LNHDA, CDR2 SQIVND (reference sequence). This CDR3 is built from 16 residues. The CDR3 region is CASRRTGARDNYGYTF. The CDR3 coding sequence is TGTGCCAGTAGGCGGACAGGGGCCCGGGATAACTATGGCTACACCTTC.

Worth noting for this clone: Mismatch with germline at one junction end may stem from a read error. The chain employs TRBV5-6 and TRBJ1-2; D perhaps matches TRBD1 (5 bases). The CDR3 runs 12 residues. CDR1 is SGHDT and CDR2 is YYEEEE in the germline V gene. CDR3 protein: CASSSGLWGYTF. DNA for the CDR3: TGTGCCAGTAGCTCAGGGCTTTGGGGCTACACCTTC.

The rearrangement links TRBV7-6 to TRBJ1-2; 8 nucleotides align to TRBD1. The ends lost 5 bases at V and 2 bases at J; junction bases unmatched: 10. There are 16 residues in the CDR3. Germline CDR1 is SGHVS and CDR2 is FNYEAQ. Here the CDR3 DNA reads TGTGCCAGCAGCAAGGACAGGGCGCCGTCCAACTATGGCTACACCTTC. Encoded protein: CASSKDRAPSNYGYTF.